These 13 T cell receptor beta chains were all obtained from the same sample, sequenced in a study of cytomegalovirus exposure and HLA in healthy donors. PCR primers comprised 60 Vbeta and 13 Jbeta primers. The method was immunoSEQ multiplex PCR; TCRdb's version includes in-frame clones alone and lacks a portion of them. This sample contains 130,000 or so clones. Source material: PBMCs. All receptors come from a woman aged 40-49 years in good health and CMV-seropositive.

The J gene is TRBJ1-6, the V gene TRBV5-4; D is perhaps TRBD1 (6 bases). V was shortened by 4 bases and J by 7 bases, with 15 bases between the two germline ends. Germline CDR1 SGHNT, CDR2 YYREEE (reference sequence). The CDR3 length is 15 residues. CDR3 in amino acids: CASSIETGWNSPLHF. DNA for the CDR3: TGTGCCAGCAGCATTGAAACAGGGTGGAATTCACCCCTCCACTTT.

J is TRBJ2-7 and V is TRBV11-2; D is unresolved. Germline lookup yields CDR1 SGHAT and CDR2 FQNNGV. Trimming cost V 0 bases and J 2 bases, with 11 bases left between them. The CDR3 consists of 15 residues. The CDR3 DNA follows: TGTGCCAGCAGCTTAGATCTGGTAGGAGCCTACGAGCAGTACTTC. Translation: CASSLDLVGAYEQYF.

The chain couples TRBV5-6 to TRBJ2-5, with D maybe TRBD2 (5 bases). CDR1 is SGHDT, CDR2 YYEEEE, per germline. The CDR3 loop spans 14 amino acids. Deletions cut 0 bases from V and 11 bases from J, with 17 bases between. The DNA of the CDR3 is TGTGCCAGCAGCTTGGGCGGTCGCGGTGGGGAGCAGTACTTC. Protein: CASSLGGRGGEQYF.

This chain joins TRBV9 and TRBJ2-5; 12 bases match TRBD2. Germline assignment: CDR1 SGDLS and CDR2 YYNGEE. Trimming removed 4 bases from V and 5 bases from J; junction bases left unmatched: 27. This CDR3 comprises 22 residues. This CDR3 is CASSSKEGRTGVRLAGDETQYF. In nucleotides, the CDR3 is TGTGCCAGCAGCTCGAAGGAGGGGCGGACAGGGGTCCGACTAGCGGGAGATGAGACCCAGTACTTC.

The chain is built from TRBV7-9 and TRBJ2-5, with 14 nucleotides matching TRBD2. The DNA end favors TRBJ2-7, so the J call may be wrong. The CDR3 spans 18 residues. Germline CDR1 and CDR2: SEHNR and FQNEAQ (reference sequence). The CDR3 nucleotides read TGTGCCAGCAGCGGGGGACTAGCGGGAGCAAAAATCTCCTACGAGCAGTACTTC. Its translation: CASSGGLAGAKISYEQYF.

The rearrangement joins TRBV7-9 to TRBJ2-1, with D hard to call. The germline V and J ends were trimmed by 1 base and 3 bases, with 7 bases remaining between them. Looked up from germline, CDR1 is SEHNR and CDR2 is FQNEAQ (reference sequence). The CDR3 totals 14 residues. Here the CDR3 DNA reads TGTGCCAGCAGCTTAGGGGCCTACTACAATGAGCAGTTCTTC. Amino acids: CASSLGAYYNEQFF. Complete variable domain (other parts from reference TRBV7-9 and TRBJ2-1): DTGVSQNPRHKITKRGQNVTFRCDPISEHNRLYWYRQTLGQGPEFLTYFQNEAQLEKSRLLSDRFSAERPKGSFSTLEIQRTEQGDSAMYLCASSLGAYYNEQFFGPGTRLTVL.

The chain employs TRBV30 and TRBJ2-7, with TRBD1 as a possible D gene (6 bases). The germline V gene has CDR1 GTSNPN and CDR2 SVGIG (reference sequence). Trimming stripped 3 bases from V and 13 bases from J, with 25 bases between. The CDR3 is made up of 14 amino acids. The CDR3 loop reads CAWRSPGEYRDTYF. The CDR3 DNA reads as TGTGCCTGGAGATCTCCTGGAGAGTATAGGGACACCTACTTC.

The chain is built from TRBV6-5 and TRBJ2-7; 11 nucleotides align to TRBD2. This CDR3 has 16 residues. The V gene's germline CDR1 is MNHEY and CDR2 SVGAGI. V was pared by 2 bases and J by 1 base, with 4 bases of the junction left unmatched. The CDR3 loop is CASSYSTSGSSYEQYF. CDR3 bases: TGTGCCAGCAGTTACAGTACTAGCGGGAGTTCCTACGAGCAGTACTTC.

CDR3 nucleotide sequence: TGTGCCAGCAGTCCCCGGAGGAGGCAGTACTTC. Encoded protein: CASSPRRRQYF. The J gene is TRBJ2-7, the V gene TRBV28; tentative D call: TRBD2 (5 bases). The germline V gene has CDR1 MDHEN and CDR2 SYDVKM. Trimming shortened V by 5 bases and J by 9 bases, and 11 bases separated the two germline ends. This CDR3 has 11 residues.

The chain couples TRBV2 to TRBJ1-5; D remains unclear. Germline CDR1 reads SNHLY; CDR2 reads FYNNEI. This CDR3 spans 15 amino acids. The V and J ends lost 4 bases and 4 bases respectively, with 14 bases between them. The CDR3 DNA reads as TGTGCCAGCAGTGCCATGAACTCGCAAAATCAGCCCCAGCATTTT. This gives the protein CASSAMNSQNQPQHF.

The rearrangement joins TRBV19 to TRBJ2-7; 9 nucleotides align to TRBD2. With 0 bases clipped from V and 3 bases from J, the junction kept 6 bases outside the gene matches. The V gene's germline CDR1 is LNHDA and CDR2 SQIVND (reference sequence). The CDR3 contains 16 residues. The CDR3 DNA is TGTGCCAGTAGTATAGATCAGGATAGCGGGAGCTACGAGCAGTACTTC. Protein product: CASSIDQDSGSYEQYF.

The V call is TRBV28, the J call TRBJ2-4; 9 nucleotides agree with TRBD2. The trim removed 5 bases at V and 0 bases at J, leaving 5 bases unmatched. Per germline, CDR1 MDHEN and CDR2 SYDVKM. The CDR3 covers 16 residues. In DNA, the CDR3 is TGTGCCAGCAGTATCCTAGCGGGGCTAGCCAAAAACATTCAGTACTTC. Translation: CASSILAGLAKNIQYF.

Worth noting for this clone: An end of the junction differs from the germline gene, which may be a read error. The V call is TRBV5-4, the J call TRBJ2-1; D is possibly TRBD1 (6 bases). The CDR3 is 11 residues long. Germline-derived CDR1 and CDR2 are SGHNT and YYREEE (reference sequence). The CDR3 DNA reads as TGTGCCAGCAGCCTACAGGGCAGAGGGATCTTC. It translates to CASSLQGRGIF.